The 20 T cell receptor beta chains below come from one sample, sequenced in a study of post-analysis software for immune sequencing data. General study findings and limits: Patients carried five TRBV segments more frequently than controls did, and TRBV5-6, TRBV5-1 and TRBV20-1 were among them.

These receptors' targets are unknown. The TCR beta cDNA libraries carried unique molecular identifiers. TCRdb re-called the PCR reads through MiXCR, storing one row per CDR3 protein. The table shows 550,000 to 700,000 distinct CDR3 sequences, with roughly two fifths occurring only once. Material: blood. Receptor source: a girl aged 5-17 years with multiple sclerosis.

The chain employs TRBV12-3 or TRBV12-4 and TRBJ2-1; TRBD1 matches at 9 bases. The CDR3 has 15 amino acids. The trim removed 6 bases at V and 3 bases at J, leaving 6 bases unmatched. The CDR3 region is CASRPGTGLYNEQFF. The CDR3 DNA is TGTGCCAGCAGACCCGGGACAGGGCTCTACAATGAGCAGTTCTTC.

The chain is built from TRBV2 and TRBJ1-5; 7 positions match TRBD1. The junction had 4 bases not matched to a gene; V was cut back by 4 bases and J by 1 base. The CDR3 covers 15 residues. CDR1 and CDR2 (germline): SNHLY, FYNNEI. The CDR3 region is CASSAGGGSNQPQHF. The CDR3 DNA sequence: TGTGCCAGCAGTGCAGGGGGTGGAAGCAATCAGCCCCAGCATTTT.

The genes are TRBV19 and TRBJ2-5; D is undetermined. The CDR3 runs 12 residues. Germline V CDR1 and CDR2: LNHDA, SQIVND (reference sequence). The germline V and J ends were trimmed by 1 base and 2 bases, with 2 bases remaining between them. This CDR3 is CASSIGQETQYF. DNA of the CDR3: TGTGCCAGTAGTATAGGGCAAGAGACCCAGTACTTC.

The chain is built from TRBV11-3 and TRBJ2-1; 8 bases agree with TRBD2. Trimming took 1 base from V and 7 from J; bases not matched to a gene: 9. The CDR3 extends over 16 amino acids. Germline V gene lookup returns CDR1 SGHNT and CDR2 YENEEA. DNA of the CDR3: TGTGCCAGCAGCTTAGGGCTAGCGGGTTCAGGGAATGAGCAGTTCTTC. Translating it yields CASSLGLAGSGNEQFF.

CDR3 bases: TGTGCTAGTGATTTAACTAGTCCGACGAACAATGAGCAGTTCTTC. Its protein is CASDLTSPTNNEQFF. The V and J genes are TRBV12-5 and TRBJ2-1, with D possibly TRBD2 on 5 matching bases. The V and J ends lost 7 bases and 5 bases respectively, with 18 bases between them. The CDR3 is made up of 15 amino acids. Germline lookup yields CDR1 LGHNT and CDR2 FRNRAP.

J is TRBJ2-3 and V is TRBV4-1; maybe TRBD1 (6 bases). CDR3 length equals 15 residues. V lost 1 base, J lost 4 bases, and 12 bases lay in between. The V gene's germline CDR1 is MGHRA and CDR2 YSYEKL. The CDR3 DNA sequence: TGCGCCAGCAGCCAAGGTGGGGGCATAGCAGATACGCAGTATTTT. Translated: CASSQGGGIADTQYF.

The CDR3 coding sequence is TGCAGTGCCCCAAGGGGCGGGCTTAGCACAGATACGCAGTATTTT. This encodes CSAPRGGLSTDTQYF. This chain connects TRBV20-1 to TRBJ2-3; the D gene could be TRBD1 or TRBD2 (5 bases each). Germline loops: CDR1 DFQATT, CDR2 SNEGSKA (reference sequence). V lost 6 bases to trimming and J lost 0 bases, with 16 bases between them. The CDR3 spans 15 residues.

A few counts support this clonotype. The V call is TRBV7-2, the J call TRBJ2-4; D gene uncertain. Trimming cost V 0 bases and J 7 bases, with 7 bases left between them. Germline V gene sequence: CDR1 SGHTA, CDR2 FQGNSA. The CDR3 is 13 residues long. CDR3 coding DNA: TGTGCCAGCAGCTTAGCCGTAGAGAACATTCAGTACTTC. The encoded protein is CASSLAVENIQYF.

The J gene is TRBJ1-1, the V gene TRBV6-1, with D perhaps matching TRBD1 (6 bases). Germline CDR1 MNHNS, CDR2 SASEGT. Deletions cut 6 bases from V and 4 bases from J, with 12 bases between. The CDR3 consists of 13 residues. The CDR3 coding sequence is TGTGCCAGCAGGGACAGTGGGAGCACTGAAGCTTTCTTT. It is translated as CASRDSGSTEAFF.

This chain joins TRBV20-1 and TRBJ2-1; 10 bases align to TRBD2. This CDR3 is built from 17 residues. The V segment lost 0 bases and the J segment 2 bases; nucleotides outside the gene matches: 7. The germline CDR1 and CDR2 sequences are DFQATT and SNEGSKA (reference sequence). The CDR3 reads CSARDPLAGDAYNEQFF. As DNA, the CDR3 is TGCAGTGCTAGAGATCCCCTAGCGGGGGACGCCTACAATGAGCAGTTCTTC.

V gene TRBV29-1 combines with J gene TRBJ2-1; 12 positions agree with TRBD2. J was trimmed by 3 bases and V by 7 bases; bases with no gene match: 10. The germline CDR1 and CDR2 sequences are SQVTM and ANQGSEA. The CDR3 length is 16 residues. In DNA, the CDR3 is TGCAGCGGCCTTCTACTAGCGGGGGGACTCTACAATGAGCAGTTCTTC. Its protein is CSGLLLAGGLYNEQFF.

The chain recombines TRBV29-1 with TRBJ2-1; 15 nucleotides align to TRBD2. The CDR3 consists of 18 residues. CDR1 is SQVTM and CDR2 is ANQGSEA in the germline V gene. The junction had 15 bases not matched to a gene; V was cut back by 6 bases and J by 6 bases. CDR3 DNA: TGCAGCGTGGGAGGGACTAGCGGGGGGCGCCAGATATTCAATGAGCAGTTCTTC. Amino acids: CSVGGTSGGRQIFNEQFF.

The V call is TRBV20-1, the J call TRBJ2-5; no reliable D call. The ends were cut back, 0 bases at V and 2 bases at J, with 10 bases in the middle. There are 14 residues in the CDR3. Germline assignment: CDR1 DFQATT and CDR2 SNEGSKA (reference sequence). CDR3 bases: TGCAGTGCTAGAGACTCGAAGGATCAAGAGACCCAGTACTTC. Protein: CSARDSKDQETQYF.

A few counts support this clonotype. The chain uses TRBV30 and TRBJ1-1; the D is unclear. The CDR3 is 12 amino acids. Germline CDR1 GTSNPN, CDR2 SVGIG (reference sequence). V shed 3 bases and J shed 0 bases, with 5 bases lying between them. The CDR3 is CAWRLMNTEAFF. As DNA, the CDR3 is TGTGCCTGGAGATTGATGAACACTGAAGCTTTCTTT. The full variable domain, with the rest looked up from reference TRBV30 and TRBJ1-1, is SQTIHQWPATLVQPVGSPLSLECTVEGTSNPNLYWYRQAAGRGLQLLFYSVGIGQISSEVPQNLSASRPQDRQFILSSKKLLLSDSGFYLCAWRLMNTEAFFGQGTRLTVV.

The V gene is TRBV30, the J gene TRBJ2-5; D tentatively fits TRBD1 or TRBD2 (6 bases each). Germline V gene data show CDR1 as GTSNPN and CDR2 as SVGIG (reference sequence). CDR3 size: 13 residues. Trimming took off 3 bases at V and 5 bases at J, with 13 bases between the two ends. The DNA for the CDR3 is TGTGCCTGGAGCTCGGGGGCGCGGGAGACCCAGTACTTC. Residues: CAWSSGARETQYF.

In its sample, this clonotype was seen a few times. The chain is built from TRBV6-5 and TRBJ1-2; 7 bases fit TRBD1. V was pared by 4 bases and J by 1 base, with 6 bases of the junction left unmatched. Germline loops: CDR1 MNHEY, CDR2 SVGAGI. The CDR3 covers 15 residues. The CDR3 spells CASSWQQGLNYGYTF. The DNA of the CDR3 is TGTGCCAGCAGTTGGCAACAGGGGCTTAACTATGGCTACACCTTC.

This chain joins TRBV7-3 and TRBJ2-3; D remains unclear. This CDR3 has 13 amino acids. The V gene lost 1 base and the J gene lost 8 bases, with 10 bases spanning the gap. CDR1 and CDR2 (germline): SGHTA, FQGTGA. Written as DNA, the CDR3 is TGTGCCAGCAGCTTAAGGCTGGAAGGTACGCAGTATTTT. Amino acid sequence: CASSLRLEGTQYF. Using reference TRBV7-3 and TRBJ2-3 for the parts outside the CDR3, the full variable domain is GAGVSQTPSNKVTEKGKYVELRCDPISGHTALYWYRQSLGQGPEFLIYFQGTGAADDSGLPNDRFFAVRPEGSVSTLKIQRTERGDSAVYLCASSLRLEGTQYFGPGTRLTVL.

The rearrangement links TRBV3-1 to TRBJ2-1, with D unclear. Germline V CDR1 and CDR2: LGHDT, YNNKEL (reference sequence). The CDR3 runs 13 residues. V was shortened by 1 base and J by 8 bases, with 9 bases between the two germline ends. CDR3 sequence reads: CASSQAGTYEQFF. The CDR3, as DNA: TGTGCCAGCAGCCAAGCAGGAACGTATGAGCAGTTCTTC.

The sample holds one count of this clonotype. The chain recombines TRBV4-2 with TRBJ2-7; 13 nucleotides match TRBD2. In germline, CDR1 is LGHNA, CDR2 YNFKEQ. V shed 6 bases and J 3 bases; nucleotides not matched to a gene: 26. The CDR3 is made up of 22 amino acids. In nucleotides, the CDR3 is TGTGCCAGCAGGCCCCCATGGCAGCGCTCTCGGACTAGCGGGAGCAGCGTCTACGAGCAGTACTTC. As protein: CASRPPWQRSRTSGSSVYEQYF.

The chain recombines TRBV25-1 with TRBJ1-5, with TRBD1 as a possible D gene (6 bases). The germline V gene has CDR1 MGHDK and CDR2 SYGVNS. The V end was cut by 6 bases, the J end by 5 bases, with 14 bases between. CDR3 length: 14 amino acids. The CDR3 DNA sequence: TGTGCCAGCAGGGGGGCAGGCCGGGATCAGCCCCAGCATTTT. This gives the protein CASRGAGRDQPQHF.